The source of this T cell receptor (beta chain) is a study of blood T cell repertoires in COVID-19. The ends were cut back, 0 bases at V and 5 bases at J, with 7 bases in the middle. CDR3 length: 14 residues. The V gene's germline CDR1 is KGHDR and CDR2 SFDVKD. Here immunoSEQ multiplex PCR was the method, and the copy in TCRdb shows in-frame clones only, minus some. The sample has roughly 250,000 clones; 88% are singletons. This chain connects TRBV24-1 to TRBJ1-5; the D gene is possibly TRBD1 (6 bases). The sequenced material came from peripheral blood. The sequence came from a man in his sixties who had recovered from COVID-19. CDR3 bases: TGTGCCACCAGTGATTTGTCAGGGGATCAGCCCCAGCATTTT. Its protein is CATSDLSGDQPQHF.